A single sample gave rise to the 27 T cell receptor beta chains below, sequenced in a study of blood T cell repertoires in COVID-19. Data came from immunoSEQ multiplex PCR; TCRdb stores just in-frame clones and leaves some out. The data show under 350,000 clones, with 90% seen just once and about 2.4% held by the top ten. Source material: PBMCs or T cells enriched from blood (not recorded which). The source of these receptors is a man aged 55 to 70 who had recovered from COVID-19.

The chain combines TRBV5-1 with TRBJ1-2; D may be TRBD1 (6 bases). Germline V gene lookup returns CDR1 SGHRS and CDR2 YFSETQ. This CDR3 has 14 residues. V gave up 2 bases and J gave up 8 bases, with 16 bases separating them. DNA of the CDR3: TGCGCCAGCAGCTTAGGGGGGGCGATCTCCGGCTACACCTTC. Translation gives CASSLGGAISGYTF.

The J gene is TRBJ1-2, the V gene TRBV2, with 7 positions matching TRBD1. This CDR3 is 15 amino acids long. Trimming cost V 6 bases and J 4 bases; bases outside gene matches: 11. In germline, CDR1 is SNHLY, CDR2 FYNNEI. Written as DNA, the CDR3 is TGTGCCAGCAGCCTTAAAACAGGGGCGGGCTATGGCTACACCTTC. As protein: CASSLKTGAGYGYTF. Full variable domain (remainder filled in from reference TRBV2 and TRBJ1-2): EPEVTQTPSHQVTQMGQEVILRCVPISNHLYFYWYRQILGQKVEFLVSFYNNEISEKSEIFDDQFSVERPDGSNFTLKIRSTKLEDSAMYFCASSLKTGAGYGYTFGSGTRLTVV.

This chain joins TRBV5-4 and TRBJ2-7; possible D gene TRBD1, 5 bases. The V end lost 5 bases, the J end lost 3 bases, and 12 bases lay between the germline ends. CDR1 and CDR2 from the germline V gene are SGHNT and YYREEE (reference sequence). The CDR3 is 13 residues long. The CDR3: CASSSGYSYEQYF. The CDR3 region has the DNA TGTGCCAGCAGTTCAGGGTACAGCTACGAGCAGTACTTC.

V gene TRBV5-5 combines with J gene TRBJ1-2; D may be TRBD1 (5 bases). Trimming pared 1 base from V and 8 bases from J, leaving 15 bases between. Germline assignment: CDR1 SGHKS and CDR2 YYEKEE (reference sequence). There are 14 residues in the CDR3. The CDR3 DNA reads as TGTGCCAGCAGCTTGCTACGGCAGGGTGGCGGCTACACCTTC. It translates to CASSLLRQGGGYTF.

The chain employs TRBV5-1 and TRBJ1-2, with TRBD1 identical over 7 bases. The junction had 9 bases not matched to a gene; V was cut back by 4 bases and J by 0 bases. This CDR3 comprises 16 residues. Germline V gene data show CDR1 as SGHRS and CDR2 as YFSETQ. The CDR3 loop reads CASSPGQALANYGYTF. DNA of the CDR3: TGCGCCAGCAGCCCAGGACAGGCCCTAGCTAACTATGGCTACACCTTC. Full variable domain (remainder filled in from reference TRBV5-1 and TRBJ1-2): KAGVTQTPRYLIKTRGQQVTLSCSPISGHRSVSWYQQTPGQGLQFLFEYFSETQRNKGNFPGRFSGRQFSNSRSEMNVSTLELGDSALYLCASSPGQALANYGYTFGSGTRLTVV.

The chain joins TRBV27 to TRBJ1-4; 8 nucleotides line up with TRBD1. The junction had 5 bases not matched to a gene; V was cut back by 6 bases and J by 5 bases. The CDR3 spans 14 residues. CDR1 is MNHEY and CDR2 is SMNVEV in the germline V gene (reference sequence). This chain's CDR3 is CASRKTGVNEKLFF. The CDR3 DNA sequence: TGTGCCAGCAGAAAGACAGGGGTAAATGAAAAACTGTTTTTT.

The chain recombines TRBV12-3 or TRBV12-4 with TRBJ2-2; D is uncertain. V lost 6 bases and J lost 6, with 11 bases in between. The CDR3 sequence is 13 residues long. CDR3: CASSPDRAGELFF. The CDR3 DNA reads as TGTGCCAGCAGCCCCGACCGGGCCGGGGAGCTGTTTTTT.

V is TRBV28 and J is TRBJ2-7, with TRBD1 matching 7 bases. From germline, CDR1 is MDHEN and CDR2 SYDVKM. The CDR3 has 16 amino acids. With V trimmed by 2 bases and J by 1 base, 8 bases remained unmatched. CDR3 region: CASSLVSAGGSYEQYF. CDR3 nucleotides: TGTGCCAGCAGTTTAGTGTCGGCAGGGGGTTCCTACGAGCAGTACTTC.

The CDR3 bases are TGTGCCAGCAGCCAAGGGGCAACAGGGGGAGAGACCCAGTACTTC. It yields the protein CASSQGATGGETQYF. The chain couples TRBV4-2 to TRBJ2-5; 8 nucleotides match TRBD1. The length of the CDR3 is 15 residues. Germline-derived CDR1 and CDR2 are LGHNA and YNFKEQ. After removal of 1 base from V and 4 bases from J, the junction contained 5 bases not matched to a gene.

The rearrangement joins TRBV6-2 or TRBV6-3 to TRBJ2-5, with D maybe TRBD2 (6 bases). The germline V and J ends were trimmed by 2 bases and 5 bases, with 12 bases remaining between them. The CDR3 covers 14 residues. Per the germline V gene, CDR1 is MNHEY and CDR2 is SVGEGT. Here the CDR3 DNA reads TGTGCCAGCAGTTACCCGACTAGTCAGGAGACCCAGTACTTC. It is translated as CASSYPTSQETQYF.

This chain uses TRBV6-1 with TRBJ1-1; D perhaps matches TRBD1 (5 bases). Trimming took 0 bases from V and 4 from J, leaving 12 bases between them. The germline V gene has CDR1 MNHNS and CDR2 SASEGT. CDR3 length: 15 residues. The CDR3 reads CASSEAVGRVTEAFF. CDR3 nucleotide sequence: TGTGCCAGCAGTGAAGCTGTGGGCAGGGTCACTGAAGCTTTCTTT.

The chain has TRBV4-3 and TRBJ1-6; TRBD1 is a possible D gene (5 bases). V lost 2 bases and J lost 10, with 9 bases in between. CDR3 length: 13 residues. Germline V gene data show CDR1 as LGHNA and CDR2 as YSLEER. The DNA for the CDR3 is TGCGCCAGCAGCCAATTACAGGAATCACCCCTCCACTTT. Its protein product is CASSQLQESPLHF.

V and J are TRBV7-3 and TRBJ1-2; no reliable D call. The germline V gene has CDR1 SGHTA and CDR2 FQGTGA. V was trimmed by 4 bases and J by 8 bases, leaving 14 bases between them. This CDR3 region has 13 residues. As DNA, the CDR3 is TGTGCCAGCAGCTCACGGGGAGGTGAAGGCTACACCTTC. It specifies CASSSRGGEGYTF.

The CDR3 coding sequence is TGTGCCAGCAGTTTCGGGGGGCTGTACGAGCAGTACTTC. As protein: CASSFGGLYEQYF. The chain combines TRBV12-3 or TRBV12-4 with TRBJ2-7; perhaps TRBD2 as D (7 bases). The length of the CDR3 is 13 residues. V lost 3 bases and J lost 4, with 10 bases in between.

V and J are TRBV5-1 and TRBJ2-1; D perhaps matches TRBD1 (6 bases). Trimming removed 4 bases at V and 2 bases at J, with 7 bases between. The CDR3 is made up of 13 amino acids. CDR1 SGHRS and CDR2 YFSETQ come from the germline V gene. CDR3 DNA: TGCGCCAGCAGCCCAGGGGCCTACAATGAGCAGTTCTTC. Translated, it gives CASSPGAYNEQFF.

The chain combines TRBV6-2 or TRBV6-3 with TRBJ2-2; tentative D call: TRBD2 (6 bases). The CDR3 totals 14 residues. The V gene's germline CDR1 is MNHEY and CDR2 SVGEGT. V dropped 4 bases and J dropped 5 bases, with 11 bases sitting between them. CDR3 bases: TGTGCCAGCAGTTTCTACGGGGGTACCGGGGAGCTGTTTTTT. This translates into CASSFYGGTGELFF.

This clone was counted between two and nine times. The V and J genes are TRBV10-3 and TRBJ1-2; D possibly corresponds to TRBD1 (5 bases). The CDR3 contains 14 residues. The germline V gene encodes CDR1 ENHRY and CDR2 SYGVKD. Trimming removed 2 bases from V and 5 bases from J, with 12 bases in between. The CDR3 DNA reads as TGTGCCATCAGTGAGCCCAGGGAACCATATGGCTACACCTTC. Protein sequence: CAISEPREPYGYTF.

The chain joins TRBV30 to TRBJ1-1, with D perhaps TRBD1 (5 bases). This CDR3 contains 13 residues. Germline lookup yields CDR1 GTSNPN and CDR2 SVGIG (reference sequence). V lost 4 bases to trimming and J lost 1 base, with 10 bases between them. The CDR3 sequence is CAWTQTANTEAFF. The CDR3 DNA follows: TGTGCCTGGACACAGACAGCGAACACTGAAGCTTTCTTT.

The CDR3 sequence: CASSVDLLSGNEQFF. DNA of the CDR3: TGCGCCAGCAGCGTGGACCTGCTATCTGGCAATGAGCAGTTCTTC. The gene calls are TRBV5-1 and TRBJ2-1; D unclear. Germline values: CDR1 SGHRS, CDR2 YFSETQ. The length of the CDR3 is 15 residues. V was cut by 4 bases and J by 6 bases, with 17 bases left in between.

This sequence joins TRBV6-5 and TRBJ1-5; tentative D call: TRBD1 (5 bases). This CDR3 contains 15 residues. Germline V gene sequence: CDR1 MNHEY, CDR2 SVGAGI. Trimming pared 6 bases from V and 4 bases from J, leaving 16 bases between. The CDR3 is CASRQFGGRNQPQHF. In DNA, the CDR3 is TGTGCCAGCAGGCAATTCGGGGGACGGAATCAGCCCCAGCATTTT.

The sample holds one count of this clone. This sequence joins TRBV12-3 or TRBV12-4 and TRBJ2-7; D possibly corresponds to TRBD1 (6 bases). Trimming left V 3 bases short and J 6 bases short, with 12 bases between. The CDR3 runs 13 residues. CDR3 loop: CASSLGRGIEQYF. The CDR3, as DNA: TGTGCCAGCAGTTTGGGCAGGGGAATCGAGCAGTACTTC.

The chain carries TRBV10-2 and TRBJ2-7; 16 bases map to TRBD2. Germline CDR1 WSHSY, CDR2 SAAADI. CDR3 size: 16 residues. The V gene end was trimmed by 6 bases and the J gene end by 4 bases; junction bases not matched to a gene: 6. CDR3 coding DNA: TGCGCCAGCAGGCATGGGACTAGCGGGAGGGGGTACGAGCAGTACTTC. Amino acid sequence: CASRHGTSGRGYEQYF.

This sequence joins TRBV6-5 and TRBJ2-5; perhaps TRBD1 as D (6 bases). V gave up 2 bases and J gave up 5 bases, with 6 bases separating them. There are 12 residues in the CDR3. Germline assignment: CDR1 MNHEY and CDR2 SVGAGI. CDR3 nucleotides: TGTGCCAGCAGTTACAGGGGGGAGACCCAGTACTTC. It yields the protein CASSYRGETQYF.

A remark on this clone: Other DNA sequences of this sample code for an identical CDR3. The V call is TRBV5-1, the J call TRBJ1-2; unclear D gene. The CDR3 spans 14 residues. The V end was cut by 0 bases, the J end by 0 bases, with 6 bases between. CDR1 is SGHRS, CDR2 YFSETQ, per germline. CDR3 sequence (DNA): TGCGCCAGCAGCTTGGGCACTGCTAACTATGGCTACACCTTC. Its translation: CASSLGTANYGYTF. The variable domain in full, completed from reference TRBV5-1 and TRBJ1-2, reads KAGVTQTPRYLIKTRGQQVTLSCSPISGHRSVSWYQQTPGQGLQFLFEYFSETQRNKGNFPGRFSGRQFSNSRSEMNVSTLELGDSALYLCASSLGTANYGYTFGSGTRLTVV.

The rearrangement links TRBV4-1 to TRBJ1-5; D remains unclear. V shed 0 bases and J shed 5 bases, with 11 bases lying between them. Germline V gene data show CDR1 as MGHRA and CDR2 as YSYEKL. This CDR3 has 15 residues. The CDR3 here is CASSQEVGGHQPQHF. The DNA of the CDR3 is TGCGCCAGCAGCCAAGAGGTTGGAGGGCATCAGCCCCAGCATTTT.

The sample holds one count of this clone. The chain links TRBV7-9 to TRBJ2-5, with D perhaps matching TRBD2 (6 bases). The germline V gene encodes CDR1 SEHNR and CDR2 FQNEAQ (reference sequence). This CDR3 region has 14 residues. Trimming cost V 0 bases and J 4 bases, with 9 bases left between them. The CDR3 nucleotides are TGTGCCAGCAGCTTAGCAGAGGGAGGAGAGACCCAGTACTTC. Translation: CASSLAEGGETQYF.

This clone was picked up one time. The V call is TRBV6-5, the J call TRBJ2-7; no clear D. Trimming shortened V by 6 bases and J by 3 bases, and 12 bases separated the two germline ends. This CDR3 is built from 13 residues. Germline V CDR1 and CDR2: MNHEY, SVGAGI. CDR3 protein: CASRETGIYEQYF. As DNA, the CDR3 is TGTGCCAGCAGGGAGACGGGTATCTACGAGCAGTACTTC.